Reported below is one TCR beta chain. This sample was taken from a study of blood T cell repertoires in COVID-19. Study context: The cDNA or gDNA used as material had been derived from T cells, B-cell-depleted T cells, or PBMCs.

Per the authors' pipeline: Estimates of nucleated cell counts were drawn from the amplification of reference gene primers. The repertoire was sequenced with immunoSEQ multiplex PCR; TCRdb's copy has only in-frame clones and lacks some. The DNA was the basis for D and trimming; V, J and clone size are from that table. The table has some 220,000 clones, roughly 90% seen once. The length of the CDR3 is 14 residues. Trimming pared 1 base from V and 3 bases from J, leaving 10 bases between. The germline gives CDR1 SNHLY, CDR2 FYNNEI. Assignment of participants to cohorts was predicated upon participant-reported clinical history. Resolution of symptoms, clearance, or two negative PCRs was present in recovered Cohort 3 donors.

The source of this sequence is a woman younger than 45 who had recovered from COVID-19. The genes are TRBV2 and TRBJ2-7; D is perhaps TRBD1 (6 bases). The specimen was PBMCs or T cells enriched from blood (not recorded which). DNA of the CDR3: TGTGCCAGCAGTGAAGAGGGGGTCGGCTACGAGCAGTACTTC. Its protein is CASSEEGVGYEQYF.